Included here is one TCR beta chain sequence, with context. Its binding antigen is unknown. Qualities for individual bases were not recorded, and no much larger clone is one base off. Based on the germline V gene (reference sequence), the CDR1 and CDR2 sequences are SEHNR and FQNEAQ. Spanning cysteine to phenylalanine, the CDR3 consists of 15 amino acids. Only CDR3 DNA remains: 45 bases, in frame from the first base. V sheds 6 bases and J sheds 4 bases, leaving 15 bases between their ends. This specimen belongs to a study of cytomegalovirus exposure and HLA in healthy donors (TCRdb year 2017). About the study as a whole: An earlier analysis of 587 of the donors reported 250 to 350 Gb of sequence data and about 120 million unique TCR beta sequences obtained from around 170 million T cells. Both class I and class II loci were covered by HLA typing, at four-digit resolution. The study aimed to test whether cataloging public T cell receptors could reveal signatures of past pathogen exposure. The study profiled the T cell repertoires of more than 500 subjects by immunosequencing and related them to cytomegalovirus serostatus. Of the roughly 390 genotyped donors, less than 85% were placed in the genetic ancestry cluster associated with self-reported Caucasian donors. Rather than using new phenotypic data, the later analysis identified candidate immune exposures from TCR beta sequences and from how often those sequences occurred across donors. Every repertoire in the discovery cohort had been generated on one and the same sequencing platform. To decide whether each TCR beta V gene segment behaved as functional or pseudogenic, an earlier analysis of 587 of the donors relied on high-throughput TCR beta sequencing. Donor age, sex, ethnicity and CMV serostatus were collected together with the repertoire data. In addition to the first cohort of 666 subjects, a separate validation cohort of 130 or so different subjects was used. In a later genetic analysis, genome-wide SNP genotypes for about three fifths of the roughly 670 donors were used, and that subset was treated as a discovery cohort. Across 300 to 400 genotyped donors of the cohort, an average of roughly 250,000 unique TCR beta nucleotide sequences per donor were sequenced, and roughly 20% of those sequences were non-productive. The number of typed donors differed by locus: roughly 620-640 for A, B, C, DRB1 and DQB1; approximately 530 for DQA1; some 610 for DPA1; and around 470 for DPB1. The study combined high-throughput TCR immunosequencing, statistical association of individual TCRs with disease status, and machine learning to predict cytomegalovirus infection status. Several DR-DQ haplotypes were handled as single units for association and clustering because linkage in the cohort was strong. A later analysis re-analyzed previously published TCR beta repertoires from 666 donors and added high-resolution HLA genotyping to study TCR occurrence patterns. An early release covering just under 650 HLA-typed donors comprised about 300 gigabases of sequencing data and 85 million or so unique TCR sequences. Overall study results and their limits: Presence/absence analyses assumed roughly uniform sequencing depth across donors, an assumption that may not hold. A later genetic analysis associated a missense DCLRE1C variant with V-gene and J-gene trimming of TCR beta chains, and an independent cohort replicated the association. In a later analysis, HLA-associated TCR beta chains were found to be more clonally expanded and to have lower generation probabilities than equally common non-associated chains. Cytomegalovirus status was reported to be diagnosed by the classifier with high specificity and sensitivity in both the original and validation cohorts. The authors suggested that the approach could potentially be generalized to other disease states and immunological phenotypes. Across donors, most TCR sequences were observed very rarely, whereas some public TCRs were present in many individuals. In a later genetic analysis, fewer N-insertions in productive TCRs were reported among donors in an Asian-associated ancestry cluster than the roughly 700-donor mean. A further reported finding was that TCR beta sequences accurately predicted the HLA-A and HLA-B alleles for most subjects in the first cohort. A later analysis associated about 16,000 TCR beta sequences with specific HLA alleles at a false discovery rate of 0.05. When HLA alleles, especially DR and DQ, strongly co-occurred, attributing TCR associations to individual alleles was difficult. In a later analysis, the rate of TCR association differed among HLA loci, with DRB1 alleles having the most associated TCRs and HLA-C alleles having the fewest. Because the 87-base-pair reads could not distinguish some IMGT-functional V segments, including TRBV6-2 and TRBV6-3, those segments were excluded. According to a later analysis, parvovirus B19, influenza, CMV and Epstein-Barr virus appeared linked to several top co-occurrence clusters. This cohort had only TCR beta chains sequenced, and the lack of alpha or paired-chain data limited which features could be detected. Broadly in line with IMGT annotations, most TCR beta V segments showed up in productive rearrangements about 90% or about 30% of the time in an earlier analysis of some 590 of the donors. In vitro tests confirmed that a few of the cytomegalovirus-associated TCR beta chains recognize cytomegalovirus antigens. Fewer than 20 rarely observed V segments, including chromosome 9 orphons, were excluded from the earlier analysis of about 600 of the donors because counts were too low. Most CMV-associated TCR beta chains appeared to be HLA-restricted in a later analysis, and the HLA associations seemed to be driven largely by CMV exposure. The study listed 150 to 200 TCR beta chains as associated with cytomegalovirus. Correlated functional status among segregating V segments might be attributable to linkage disequilibrium, but an unknown experimental factor could not be ruled out. Because some donors lacked HLA typing at each locus, the association tests relied only on the typed subset. The sequencing pipeline was judged likely to have produced a cluster of highly shared sequence variants as a technical artifact. Immune exposure information for the cohort was limited to CMV serostatus.

In total, approximately 610 healthy bone marrow donors made up the cohort. At the time of sampling, every cohort member was nominally healthy, though immune exposures that went unrecorded were likely present. CMV serostatus was recorded as positive for just under 300 and negative for 352 of the 666 cohort members, whereas no CMV serostatus was recorded for the donor in question. A peripheral blood sample was provided by each donor, and peripheral blood mononuclear cells were used for TCR beta sequencing. The Qiagen DNeasy Blood Extraction Kit was used to extract genomic DNA from the blood cell samples. Library prep was done by the immunoSEQ multiplex PCR assay. The multiplex PCR relied on a mix of 60 forward primers for TCR Vbeta segments and 13 reverse primers for TCR Jbeta segments. Amplification of the CDR3 region of rearranged TCR beta genes was performed with a multiplex PCR assay on genomic DNA. The amplified TCR beta libraries were sequenced on the Illumina HiSeq System as 87-base-pair reads. As for the authors' bioinformatics: In a later analysis, some 80 million unique TCR beta chains were counted across the 500 to 850 repertoires, and approximately 11 million of these chains were shared by at least two donors. To remove PCR and sequencing errors, raw reads were error-corrected and collapsed into unique sequences using a nearest-neighbor algorithm that merged closely related sequences. V, D and J gene segments were assigned by aligning CDR3 sequences to IMGT reference sequences. For a sequence to be retained, a match of at least six nucleotides was required to both a V gene segment and a J gene segment. A rearrangement counted as productive if the CDR3 had no stop codons and remained in frame with V and J, and every other rearrangement counted as non-productive. Following IMGT convention, CDR3 was defined as the stretch from the second conserved V-encoded cysteine to the conserved J-encoded phenylalanine. In an earlier analysis of approximately 500 of the donors, sequences lacking an unambiguous match to a single V gene segment were excluded. An earlier analysis of a few hundred of the donors classified V segments as functional when productive rearrangements were above 56.7% and as segregating when the standard deviation between donors was above 5%. To diagnose cytomegalovirus status from the catalog of TCR beta chain sequences, a statistical classification framework was built. A later analysis assigned V and J genes by comparing TCR nucleotide sequences with IMGT/GENE-DB human TR gene sequences. The TCRdist pipeline was used in a later analysis to assign CDR3 sequences and most-parsimonious VDJ recombination scenarios. In a later analysis, each TCR beta chain was defined by its CDR3 amino acid sequence together with its V-gene family, and reads without a unique V-gene family were excluded. To address suspected cross-contamination and a sequencing artifact, a later analysis removed 592 highly shared, low-generation-probability nucleotide sequences. For each public chain, a later analysis derived a clonal expansion index from normalized ranks of inferred template counts within each repertoire. In a later analysis, generation probabilities were computed using a VDJ recombination model fitted to out-of-frame rearrangements, and the results were checked against IGoR. In a later analysis, TCR-TCR, TCR-HLA and TCR-CMV co-occurrence was scored with hypergeometric tests, and a repertoire-size bias correction was applied to TCR pairs. In a later analysis, false discovery rates were estimated by permuting HLA or CMV assignments 20 times. In a later analysis, co-occurring TCRs were grouped using DBSCAN, and TCRdist sequence similarity was added for clustering within HLA-allele-positive subsets. Repertoires with fewer than 30,000 or more than 120,000 public chains, plus five repertoires with anomalous nucleotide sharing, were excluded from co-occurrence clustering. TCRdb took over this immuneACCESS table, retaining in-frame rearrangements with V and J assigned. Such tables are incomplete; in checked studies, under half of the missing clones stem from an unresolved V gene, and the remainder is unexplained. Clone size and V and J calls were adopted from that table, with D and trimming inferred from the DNA. This sample is represented by about 130,000 clones; about two thirds of them were singletons. The top ten hold 2.9% of the sample.

Sequencing was carried out using PBMCs. The sequence derives from a human donor in good health. This sequence uses TRBV7-9 and TRBJ2-2, with the D gene not confidently named. The DNA reads TGTGCCAGCAGTCCTAGGTTGACTCCCACCGGGGAGCTGTTTTTT. It encodes CASSPRLTPTGELFF.